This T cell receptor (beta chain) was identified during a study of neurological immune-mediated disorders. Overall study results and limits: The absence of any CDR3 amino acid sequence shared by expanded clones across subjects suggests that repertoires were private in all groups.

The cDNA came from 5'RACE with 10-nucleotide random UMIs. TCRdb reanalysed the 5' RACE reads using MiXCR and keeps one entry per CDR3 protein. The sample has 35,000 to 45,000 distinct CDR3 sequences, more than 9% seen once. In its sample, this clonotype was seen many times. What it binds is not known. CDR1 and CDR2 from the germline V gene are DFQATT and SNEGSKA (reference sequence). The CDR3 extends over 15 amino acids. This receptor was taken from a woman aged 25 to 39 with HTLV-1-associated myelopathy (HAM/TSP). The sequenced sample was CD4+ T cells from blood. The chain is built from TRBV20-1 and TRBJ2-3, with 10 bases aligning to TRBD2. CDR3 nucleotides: TGCAGCGCAGCCGGAGCGGGGGGGAGCACAGATACGCAGTATTTT. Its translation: CSAAGAGGSTDTQYF.